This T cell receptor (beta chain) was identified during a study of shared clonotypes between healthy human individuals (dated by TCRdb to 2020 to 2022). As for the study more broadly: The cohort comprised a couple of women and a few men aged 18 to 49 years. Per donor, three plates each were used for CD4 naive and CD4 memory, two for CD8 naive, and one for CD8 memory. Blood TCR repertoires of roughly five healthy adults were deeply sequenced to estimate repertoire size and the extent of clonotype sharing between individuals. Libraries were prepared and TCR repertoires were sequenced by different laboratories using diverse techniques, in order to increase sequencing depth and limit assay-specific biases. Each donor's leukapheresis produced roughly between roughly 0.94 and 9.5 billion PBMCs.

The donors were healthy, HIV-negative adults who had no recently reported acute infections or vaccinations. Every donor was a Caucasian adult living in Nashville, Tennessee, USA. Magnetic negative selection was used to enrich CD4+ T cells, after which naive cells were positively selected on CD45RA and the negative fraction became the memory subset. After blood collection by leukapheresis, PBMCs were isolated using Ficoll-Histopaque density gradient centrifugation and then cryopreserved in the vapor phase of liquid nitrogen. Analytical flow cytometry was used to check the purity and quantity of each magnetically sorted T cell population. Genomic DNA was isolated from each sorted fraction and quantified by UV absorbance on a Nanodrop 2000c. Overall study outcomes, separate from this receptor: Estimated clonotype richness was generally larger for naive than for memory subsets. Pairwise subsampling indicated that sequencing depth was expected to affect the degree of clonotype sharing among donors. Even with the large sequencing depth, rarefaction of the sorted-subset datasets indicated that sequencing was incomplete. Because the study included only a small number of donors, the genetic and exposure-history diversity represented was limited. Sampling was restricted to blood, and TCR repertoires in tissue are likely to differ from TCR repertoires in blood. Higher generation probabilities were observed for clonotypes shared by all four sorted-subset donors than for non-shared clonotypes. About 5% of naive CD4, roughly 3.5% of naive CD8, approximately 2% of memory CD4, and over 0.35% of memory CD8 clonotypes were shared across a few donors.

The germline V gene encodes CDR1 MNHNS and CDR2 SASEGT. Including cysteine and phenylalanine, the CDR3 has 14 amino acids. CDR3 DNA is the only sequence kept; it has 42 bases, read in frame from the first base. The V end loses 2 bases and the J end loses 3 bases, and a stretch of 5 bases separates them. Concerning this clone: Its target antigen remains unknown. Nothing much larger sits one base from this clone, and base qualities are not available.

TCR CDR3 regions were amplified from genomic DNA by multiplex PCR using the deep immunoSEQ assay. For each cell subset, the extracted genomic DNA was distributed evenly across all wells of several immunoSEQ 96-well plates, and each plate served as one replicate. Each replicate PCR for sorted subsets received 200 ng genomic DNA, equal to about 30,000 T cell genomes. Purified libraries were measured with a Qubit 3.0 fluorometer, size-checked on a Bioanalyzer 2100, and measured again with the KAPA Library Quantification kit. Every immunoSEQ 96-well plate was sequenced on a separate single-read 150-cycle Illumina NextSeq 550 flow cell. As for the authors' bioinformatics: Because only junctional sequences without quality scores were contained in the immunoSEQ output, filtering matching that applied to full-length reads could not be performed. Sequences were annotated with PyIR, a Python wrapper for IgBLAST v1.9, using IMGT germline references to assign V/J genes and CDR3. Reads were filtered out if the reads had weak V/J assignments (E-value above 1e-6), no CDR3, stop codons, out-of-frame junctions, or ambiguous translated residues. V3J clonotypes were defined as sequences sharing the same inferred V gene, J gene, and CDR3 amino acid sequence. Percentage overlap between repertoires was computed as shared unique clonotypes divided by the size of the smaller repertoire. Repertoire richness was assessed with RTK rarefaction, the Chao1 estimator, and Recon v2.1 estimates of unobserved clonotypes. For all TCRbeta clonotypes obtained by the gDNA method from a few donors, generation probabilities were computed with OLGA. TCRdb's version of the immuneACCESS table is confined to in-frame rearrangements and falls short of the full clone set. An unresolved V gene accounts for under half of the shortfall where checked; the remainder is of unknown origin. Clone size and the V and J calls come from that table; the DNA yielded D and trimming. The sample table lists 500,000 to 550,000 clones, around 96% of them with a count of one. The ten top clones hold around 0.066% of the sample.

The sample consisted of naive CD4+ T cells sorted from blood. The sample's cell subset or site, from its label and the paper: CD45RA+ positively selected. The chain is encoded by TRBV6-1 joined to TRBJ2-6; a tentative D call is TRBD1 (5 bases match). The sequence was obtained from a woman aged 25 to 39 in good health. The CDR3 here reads CASSEQGGANVLTF. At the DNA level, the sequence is TGTGCCAGCAGTGAACAGGGTGGGGCCAACGTCCTGACTTTC.